This TCR beta chain was documented in a study of blood T cell repertoires in COVID-19. Participants had their cohort set by participant-reported clinical history. Germline lookup yields CDR1 GTSNPN and CDR2 SVGIG (reference sequence). This CDR3 comprises 15 residues. V lost 1 base to trimming and J lost 0 bases, with 10 bases between them. In the source study's methods: Estimates of nucleated cell counts were drawn from the amplification of reference gene primers. Profiled with immunoSEQ multiplex PCR; TCRdb holds only in-frame clones, not every one. The DNA was the basis for D and trimming; V, J and clone size are from that table. Found here are about 350,000 clones, over 75% of them singletons; the top ten hold over 4%.

The chain has TRBV30 and TRBJ1-3; no definite D call. Sequenced material: PBMCs or T cells enriched from blood (not recorded which). The receptor was isolated from a woman in her twenties or thirties who had recovered from COVID-19. In nucleotides, the CDR3 is TGTGCCTGGAGTGAACAGTCCTTCTCTGGAAACACCATATATTTT. Protein sequence: CAWSEQSFSGNTIYF. The variable domain in full, completed from reference TRBV30 and TRBJ1-3, reads SQTIHQWPATLVQPVGSPLSLECTVEGTSNPNLYWYRQAAGRGLQLLFYSVGIGQISSEVPQNLSASRPQDRQFILSSKKLLLSDSGFYLCAWSEQSFSGNTIYFGEGSWLTVV.